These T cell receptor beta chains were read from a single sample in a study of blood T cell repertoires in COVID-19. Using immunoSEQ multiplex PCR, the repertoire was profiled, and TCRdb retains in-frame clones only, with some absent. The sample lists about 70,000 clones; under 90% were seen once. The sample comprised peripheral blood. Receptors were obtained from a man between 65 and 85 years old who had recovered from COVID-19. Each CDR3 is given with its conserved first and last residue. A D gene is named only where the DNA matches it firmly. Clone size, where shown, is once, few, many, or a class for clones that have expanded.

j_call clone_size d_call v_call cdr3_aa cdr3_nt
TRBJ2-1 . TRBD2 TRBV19 CASSIEGGIYNEQFF TGTGCCAGTAGTATTGAGGGAGGGATATACAATGAGCAGTTCTTC
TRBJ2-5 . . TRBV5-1 CASSLTGSTEEETQYF TGCGCCAGCAGCCTCACCGGGTCTACGGAGGAAGAGACCCAGTACTTC
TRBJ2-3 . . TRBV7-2 CASSLGTGFTDTQYF TGTGCCAGCAGCTTAGGTACGGGGTTCACAGATACGCAGTATTTT
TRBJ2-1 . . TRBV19 CASSRHRELGNEQFF TGTGCCAGTAGTCGACACAGGGAACTCGGCAATGAGCAGTTCTTC
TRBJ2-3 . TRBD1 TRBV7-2 CASSSGQALTDTQYF TGTGCCAGCAGCTCGGGACAGGCACTCACAGATACGCAGTATTTT
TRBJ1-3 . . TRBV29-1 CSVFAQGHSGNTIYF TGCAGCGTTTTTGCGCAGGGCCACTCTGGAAACACCATATATTTT
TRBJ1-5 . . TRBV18 CASSWSADNTPQHF TGTGCCAGCTCATGGTCGGCAGACAACACCCCCCAGCATTTT
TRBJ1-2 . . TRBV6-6 CASSYSETDYGYTF TGTGCCAGCAGTTACTCGGAGACCGACTATGGCTACACCTTC
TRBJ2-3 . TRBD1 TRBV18 CASSRETGREDTQYF TGTGCCAGCTCACGGGAGACAGGGCGCGAGGATACGCAGTATTTT
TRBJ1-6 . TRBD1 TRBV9 CASSVAPGQGLNSPLHF TGTGCCAGCAGCGTAGCCCCCGGACAGGGCCTTAATTCACCCCTCCACTTT
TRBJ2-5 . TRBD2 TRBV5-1 CASSLATSGGETQYF TGCGCCAGCAGCTTGGCTACTAGCGGGGGGGAGACCCAGTACTTC
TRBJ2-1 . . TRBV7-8 CASSLGRGRYNEQFF TGTGCCAGCAGCTTAGGGCGGGGGCGGTACAATGAGCAGTTCTTC
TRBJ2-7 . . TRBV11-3 CASSLGGATPGEQYF TGTGCCAGCAGCTTGGGGGGTGCTACCCCGGGTGAGCAGTACTTC
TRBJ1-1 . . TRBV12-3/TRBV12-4 CASTNWTPEGAFF TGTGCCAGCACTAACTGGACGCCGGAGGGGGCTTTCTTT
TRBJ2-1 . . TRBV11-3 CASSSLLGPNEQFF TGTGCCAGCAGCTCTCTACTAGGTCCCAATGAGCAGTTCTTC
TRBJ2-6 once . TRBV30 CAWSVHGSANVLTF TGTGCCTGGAGTGTACATGGGAGCGCCAACGTCCTGACTTTC
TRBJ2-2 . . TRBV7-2 CASSPTNTGELFF TGTGCCAGCAGCCCAACGAACACCGGGGAGCTGTTTTTT
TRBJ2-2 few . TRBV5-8 CASSLMQGLTGELFF TGTGCCAGCAGCTTGATGCAGGGGCTGACCGGGGAGCTGTTTTTT
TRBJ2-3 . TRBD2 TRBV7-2 CASTLGSGGTDTQYF TGTGCCAGCACGCTCGGTAGCGGGGGCACAGATACGCAGTATTTT
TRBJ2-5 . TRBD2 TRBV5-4 CASSRRAMLAGGRETQYF TGTGCCAGCAGCCGAAGAGCAATGCTAGCGGGGGGGCGGGAGACCCAGTACTTC
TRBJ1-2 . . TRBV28 CASSSLGAYYGYTF TGTGCCAGCAGTTCCTTGGGGGCGTACTATGGCTACACCTTC
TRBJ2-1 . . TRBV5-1 CASSSSDMSLSSYNEQFF TGCGCCAGCAGCTCCTCGGACATGAGTCTTAGCTCCTACAATGAGCAGTTCTTC
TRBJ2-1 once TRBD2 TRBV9 CASSGPRGVAGGTHEQFF TGTGCCAGCAGCGGACCCAGAGGGGTAGCGGGGGGTACCCATGAGCAGTTCTTC